A selection of T cell receptor beta chains follows, all from one sample in a study of blood T cells in healthy people across ages. One entry per CDR3 protein results from TCRdb running MiXCR on the 5' RACE reads. The table has roughly 900,000 distinct CDR3 sequences, under 30% seen once; the top ten hold 17%. The specimen was blood. The receptors were sampled from a woman aged 80 or over in good health. CDR3s include the opening cysteine and the closing phenylalanine or tryptophan. Fields, in order: J gene, V gene, D gene, CDR3 length, clone size, CDR3 protein, CDR3 DNA. D genes are given only for firm matches. For some rows the clone size is stated as once, few or many, or as a class when expanded; others skip it.

j_gene: TRBJ2-2
v_gene: TRBV6-5
d_gene: TRBD2
len: 17
abundance: -
CDR3aa: CASSWGLAGVNTGELFF
CDR3nt: TGTGCCAGCAGTTGGGGACTAGCGGGGGTGAACACCGGGGAGCTGTTTTTT

j_gene: TRBJ1-2
v_gene: TRBV28
d_gene: -
len: 13
abundance: -
CDR3aa: CASRPTVIGGYTF
CDR3nt: TGTGCCAGCAGGCCTACAGTTATCGGAGGCTACACCTTC

j_gene: TRBJ2-7
v_gene: TRBV29-1
d_gene: -
len: 14
abundance: few
CDR3aa: CSGGGTETYNEQYF
CDR3nt: TGCAGCGGGGGGGGGACAGAAACGTACAATGAGCAGTACTTC

j_gene: TRBJ1-5
v_gene: TRBV5-6
d_gene: -
len: 12
abundance: few
CDR3aa: CASSQRGQPQHF
CDR3nt: TGTGCCAGCAGTCAACGGGGTCAGCCCCAGCATTTT

j_gene: TRBJ1-1
v_gene: TRBV5-1
d_gene: -
len: 15
abundance: many
CDR3aa: CASSLDSGGHTEAFF
CDR3nt: TGCGCCAGCAGCTTGGATTCCGGGGGGCACACTGAAGCTTTCTTT

j_gene: TRBJ1-5
v_gene: TRBV7-9
d_gene: -
len: 12
abundance: few
CDR3aa: CASSLDATNQHF
CDR3nt: TGTGCCAGCAGCTTAGACGCCACAAACCAGCATTTT

j_gene: TRBJ2-1
v_gene: TRBV7-9
d_gene: TRBD2
len: 15
abundance: many
CDR3aa: CASSITSGGHNEQFF
CDR3nt: TGTGCCAGCAGCATTACTAGCGGGGGACACAATGAGCAGTTCTTC

j_gene: TRBJ2-5
v_gene: TRBV19
d_gene: -
len: 14
abundance: few
CDR3aa: CASSTPGIRETQYF
CDR3nt: TGTGCCAGTAGTACACCAGGAATTCGAGAGACCCAGTACTTC

j_gene: TRBJ2-1
v_gene: TRBV5-5
d_gene: -
len: 15
abundance: -
CDR3aa: CASSFRPGAYNEQYF
CDR3nt: TGTGCCAGCAGCTTTCGCCCCGGGGCCTACAATGAGCAGTACTTT

j_gene: TRBJ1-2
v_gene: TRBV29-1
d_gene: -
len: 13
abundance: many
CDR3aa: CSVGFAFNYGYTF
CDR3nt: TGCAGCGTTGGCTTCGCCTTTAACTATGGCTACACCTTC

j_gene: TRBJ1-1
v_gene: TRBV20-1
d_gene: -
len: 14
abundance: -
CDR3aa: CSASGTSMNTEAFF
CDR3nt: TGCAGTGCAAGCGGGACATCAATGAACACTGAAGCTTTCTTT

j_gene: TRBJ2-1
v_gene: TRBV14
d_gene: TRBD2
len: 16
abundance: -
CDR3aa: CASSQGTGLAWLEQFF
CDR3nt: TGTGCCAGCAGCCAAGGAACTGGACTAGCATGGCTTGAGCAGTTCTTC

j_gene: TRBJ2-3
v_gene: TRBV6-2/TRBV6-3
d_gene: TRBD1
len: 15
abundance: many
CDR3aa: CASSYRDSPTDTQYF
CDR3nt: TGTGCCAGCAGTTACAGGGACAGCCCAACAGATACGCAGTATTTT

j_gene: TRBJ1-5
v_gene: TRBV12-3/TRBV12-4
d_gene: -
len: 16
abundance: many
CDR3aa: CASSLGPGYSNQPQHF
CDR3nt: TGTGCCAGCAGTTTAGGGCCGGGTTATAGCAATCAGCCCCAGCATTTT

j_gene: TRBJ2-1
v_gene: TRBV12-3/TRBV12-4
d_gene: -
len: 12
abundance: many
CDR3aa: CASSLSEMEQFF
CDR3nt: TGTGCCAGCAGTTTATCGGAAATGGAGCAGTTCTTC

j_gene: TRBJ2-5
v_gene: TRBV5-6
d_gene: TRBD1
len: 14
abundance: many
CDR3aa: CASSVGTEQETQYF
CDR3nt: TGTGCCAGCAGCGTAGGGACAGAACAAGAGACCCAGTACTTC

j_gene: TRBJ2-3
v_gene: TRBV7-2
d_gene: TRBD2
len: 16
abundance: many
CDR3aa: CASSLGASGGAGTQYF
CDR3nt: TGTGCCAGCAGCTTAGGGGCTAGCGGGGGGGCTGGTACGCAGTATTTT

j_gene: TRBJ1-5
v_gene: TRBV20-1
d_gene: -
len: 13
abundance: -
CDR3aa: CSARVEGNQPQHF
CDR3nt: TGCAGTGCTAGAGTGGAGGGCAACCAGCCCCAGCATTTT

j_gene: TRBJ2-1
v_gene: TRBV24-1
d_gene: TRBD1
len: 17
abundance: many
CDR3aa: CATSDLRGTGEDNEQFF
CDR3nt: TGTGCCACCAGTGATTTGCGGGGGACAGGAGAAGACAATGAGCAGTTCTTC

j_gene: TRBJ1-5
v_gene: TRBV6-6
d_gene: -
len: 15
abundance: -
CDR3aa: CASSYTDSSYQPQHF
CDR3nt: TGTGCCAGCAGTTACACCGATTCTAGCTATCAGCCCCAGCATTTT

j_gene: TRBJ1-4
v_gene: TRBV5-1
d_gene: -
len: 14
abundance: many
CDR3aa: CASSLGATNEKLFF
CDR3nt: TGTGCCAGCAGCTTAGGTGCAACTAATGAAAAACTGTTTTTT

j_gene: TRBJ1-5
v_gene: TRBV29-1
d_gene: -
len: 13
abundance: many
CDR3aa: CSVEVQDGQPQHF
CDR3nt: TGCAGCGTTGAAGTACAGGACGGTCAGCCCCAGCATTTT

j_gene: TRBJ2-7
v_gene: TRBV6-5
d_gene: -
len: 13
abundance: many
CDR3aa: CASRQGTSYEQYF
CDR3nt: TGTGCCAGCAGGCAGGGGACCTCCTACGAGCAGTACTTC

j_gene: TRBJ2-3
v_gene: TRBV7-9
d_gene: -
len: 16
abundance: many
CDR3aa: CASSLFGQGNTDTQYF
CDR3nt: TGTGCCAGCAGCTTATTCGGCCAGGGGAACACAGATACGCAGTATTTT

j_gene: TRBJ2-5
v_gene: TRBV5-1
d_gene: -
len: 14
abundance: many
CDR3aa: CASSLGQAEETQYF
CDR3nt: TGCGCCAGCAGCTTGGGCCAGGCCGAAGAGACCCAGTACTTC